Below, 4 T cell receptor beta chains from the same sample are listed, as sequenced in a study of neurological immune-mediated disorders. TCRdb re-called the 5' RACE reads with MiXCR, one entry per CDR3 protein. Here the sample spans 130,000 or so distinct CDR3 sequences, around 3% being singletons. Sequencing was carried out using PBMCs. These TCRs come from a woman aged 30 to 39 with multiple sclerosis.

There are many counts of this clonotype. The chain employs TRBV20-1 and TRBJ2-5; the D is unclear. The germline V and J ends were trimmed by 0 bases and 0 bases, with 17 bases remaining between them. Germline V gene data show CDR1 as DFQATT and CDR2 as SNEGSKA (reference sequence). CDR3 length equals 17 residues. The CDR3 bases are TGCAGTGCTAGAGATCGTGTAGGCCCTCGTCACCAAGAGACCCAGTACTTC. It codes for CSARDRVGPRHQETQYF.

This clonotype was counted ten times or more. This chain connects TRBV4-3 to TRBJ2-3; TRBD1 agrees at 8 bases. Germline assignment: CDR1 LGHNA and CDR2 YSLEER. The CDR3 is 15 amino acids. The V and J ends lost 1 base and 5 bases, in that order; junction bases with no gene match: 5. The DNA for the CDR3 is TGCGCCAGCAGCCAAGCCGACAGGGGCATAGATACGCAGTATTTT. Translated: CASSQADRGIDTQYF.

This clonotype has ten or more counts. The V call is TRBV5-1, the J call TRBJ2-2, with 14 nucleotides matching TRBD2. With 4 bases clipped from V and 1 base from J, the junction kept 6 bases outside the gene matches. Per germline, CDR1 SGHRS and CDR2 YFSETQ. The CDR3 covers 18 residues. The chain's CDR3 is CASSPGLAGGKNTGELFF. CDR3 bases: TGCGCCAGCAGCCCCGGACTAGCGGGGGGCAAGAACACCGGGGAGCTGTTTTTT.

This clonotype was observed many times. This chain links TRBV20-1 with TRBJ2-6, with unresolved D. The CDR3 is 16 amino acids. V shed 3 bases and J shed 0 bases, with 12 bases lying between them. Germline V gene lookup returns CDR1 DFQATT and CDR2 SNEGSKA (reference sequence). DNA of the CDR3: TGCAGTGCTAGCGACACCGAAAACTCTGGGGCCAACGTCCTGACTTTC. Protein: CSASDTENSGANVLTF.